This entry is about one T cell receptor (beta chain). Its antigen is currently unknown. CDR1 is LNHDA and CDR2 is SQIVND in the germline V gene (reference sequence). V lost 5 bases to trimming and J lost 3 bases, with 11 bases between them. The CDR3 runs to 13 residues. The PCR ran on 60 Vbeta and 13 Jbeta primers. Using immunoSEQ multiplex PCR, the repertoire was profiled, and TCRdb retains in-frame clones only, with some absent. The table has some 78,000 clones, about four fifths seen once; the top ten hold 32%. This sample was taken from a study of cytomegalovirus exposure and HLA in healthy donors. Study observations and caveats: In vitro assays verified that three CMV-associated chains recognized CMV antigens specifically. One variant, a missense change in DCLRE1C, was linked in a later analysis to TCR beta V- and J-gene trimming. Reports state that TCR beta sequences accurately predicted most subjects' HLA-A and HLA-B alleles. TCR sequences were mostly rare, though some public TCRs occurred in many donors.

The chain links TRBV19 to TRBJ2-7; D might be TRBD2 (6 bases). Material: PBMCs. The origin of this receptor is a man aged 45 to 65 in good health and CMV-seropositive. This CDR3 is CASSPGLLYEQYF. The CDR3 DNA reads TGTGCCAGTAGTCCCGGACTACTCTACGAGCAGTACTTC. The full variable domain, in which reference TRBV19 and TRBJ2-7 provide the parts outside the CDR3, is DGGITQSPKYLFRKEGQNVTLSCEQNLNHDAMYWYRQDPGQGLRLIYYSQIVNDFQKGDIAEGYSVSREKKESFPLTVTSAQKNPTAFYLCASSPGLLYEQYFGPGTRLTVT.